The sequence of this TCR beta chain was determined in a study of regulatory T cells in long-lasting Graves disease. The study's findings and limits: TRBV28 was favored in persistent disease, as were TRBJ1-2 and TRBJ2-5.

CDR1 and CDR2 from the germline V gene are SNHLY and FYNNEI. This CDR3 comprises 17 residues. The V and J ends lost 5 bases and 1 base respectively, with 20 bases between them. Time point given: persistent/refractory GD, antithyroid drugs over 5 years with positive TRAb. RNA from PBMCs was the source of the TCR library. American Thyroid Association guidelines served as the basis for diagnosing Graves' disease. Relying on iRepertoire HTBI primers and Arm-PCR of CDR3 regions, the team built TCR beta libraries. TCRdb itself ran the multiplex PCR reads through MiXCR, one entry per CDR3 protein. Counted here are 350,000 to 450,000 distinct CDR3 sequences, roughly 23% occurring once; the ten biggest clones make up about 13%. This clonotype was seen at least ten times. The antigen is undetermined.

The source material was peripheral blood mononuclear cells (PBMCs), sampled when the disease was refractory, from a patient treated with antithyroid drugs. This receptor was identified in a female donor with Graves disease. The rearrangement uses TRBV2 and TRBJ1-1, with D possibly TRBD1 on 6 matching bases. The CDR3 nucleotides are TGTGCCAGCAGTTCCTCCGGGACACAAGCCGGGAACACTGAAGCTTTCTTT. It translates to CASSSSGTQAGNTEAFF. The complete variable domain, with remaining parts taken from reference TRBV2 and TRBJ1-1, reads EPEVTQTPSHQVTQMGQEVILRCVPISNHLYFYWYRQILGQKVEFLVSFYNNEISEKSEIFDDQFSVERPDGSNFTLKIRSTKLEDSAMYFCASSSSGTQAGNTEAFFGQGTRLTVV.